The T cell receptor beta chain described here comes from a study of cytomegalovirus exposure and HLA in healthy donors. Study background: The study placed 80% to 85% of its roughly 400 genotyped donors in the Caucasian-associated ancestry cluster.

Notes on the study in general: There were some V segments, including TRBV6-2 and TRBV6-3, excluded as indistinguishable. Researchers catalogued about 150 TCR beta chains as cytomegalovirus-associated. Most of the CMV-associated TCR beta chains (in a later analysis) appeared to be HLA-restricted.

On this clone: The target antigen is unknown.

The PCR employed 60 Vbeta primers together with 13 Jbeta primers. Assay: immunoSEQ multiplex PCR; the TCRdb copy retains only in-frame clones and omits some. The repertoire holds 100,000 or so clones, with roughly 79% as singletons. Germline V CDR1 and CDR2: SEHNR, FQNEAQ (reference sequence). The trim removed 5 bases at V and 12 bases at J, leaving 3 bases unmatched. CDR3 length: 13 residues. This chain uses TRBV7-9 with TRBJ1-6, with 11 nucleotides matching TRBD1. Sequenced sample: PBMCs. The receptor comes from a male donor in good health and CMV-seronegative. The CDR3 reads CASSRTGGEPLHF. The CDR3 DNA sequence: TGTGCCAGCAGCCGGACAGGGGGCGAACCCCTCCACTTT.